Listed below are T cell receptor beta chains from one sample, sequenced in a study of beta chain features in type 1 diabetes. The data were produced by immunoSEQ multiplex PCR, yet TCRdb's version contains in-frame clones alone and is incomplete. The table lists some 150,000 clones, 6.9% of them singletons, with about 1.3% in the top ten. Sequencing used central memory CD4+ T cells from blood. These receptors all come from a woman in her twenties or thirties in good health. CDR3s include the opening cysteine and the closing phenylalanine or tryptophan. Fields, in order: clone size, J gene, V gene, D gene, CDR3 DNA, CDR3 protein. D genes are given only for firm matches. Clone size is shown for a subset of rows, as once, few, many or a class of expanded clone.

abundance: NA
j_gene: TRBJ2-5
v_gene: TRBV10-3
d_gene: TRBD2
CDR3nt: TGTGCCATCAGTGAGGAGGGGCTAGCGGGAGAGACCCAGTACTTC
CDR3aa: CAISEEGLAGETQYF

abundance: NA
j_gene: TRBJ1-1
v_gene: TRBV4-2
d_gene: NA
CDR3nt: TGTGCCAGCAGCCAAGCCCCTACTAGAATAGAAGCTTTCTTT
CDR3aa: CASSQAPTRIEAFF

abundance: NA
j_gene: TRBJ2-5
v_gene: TRBV30
d_gene: TRBD2
CDR3nt: TGTGCCTGTCCGGGACTAGCGGGAGGCCTCCAAGAGACCCAGTACTTC
CDR3aa: CACPGLAGGLQETQYF

abundance: NA
j_gene: TRBJ2-7
v_gene: TRBV7-2
d_gene: NA
CDR3nt: TGTGCCAGCAGCATTGACTATCCCTACGAGCAGTACTTC
CDR3aa: CASSIDYPYEQYF

abundance: NA
j_gene: TRBJ2-5
v_gene: TRBV5-1
d_gene: TRBD2
CDR3nt: TGCGCCAGCAGCAAAACTAGCGGGAGTTACCAAGAGACCCAGTACTTC
CDR3aa: CASSKTSGSYQETQYF

abundance: NA
j_gene: TRBJ2-1
v_gene: TRBV5-1
d_gene: TRBD2
CDR3nt: TGCGCCAGCAGCTTTGGACTAGTGGGAAATGAGCAGTTCTTC
CDR3aa: CASSFGLVGNEQFF

abundance: many
j_gene: TRBJ2-5
v_gene: TRBV11-2
d_gene: NA
CDR3nt: TGTGCCAGCAGCTCCGGTGTTTTGGAGACCCAGTACTTC
CDR3aa: CASSSGVLETQYF

abundance: few
j_gene: TRBJ2-5
v_gene: TRBV7-9
d_gene: NA
CDR3nt: TGTGCCAGCAGCTTCTCAGTCCAAGAGACCCAGTACTTC
CDR3aa: CASSFSVQETQYF

abundance: NA
j_gene: TRBJ1-5
v_gene: TRBV4-2
d_gene: TRBD1
CDR3nt: TGTGCCAGCAGCCAAGTTATAGGAGGGGGCGGCAATCAGCCCCAGCATTTT
CDR3aa: CASSQVIGGGGNQPQHF

abundance: few
j_gene: TRBJ2-3
v_gene: TRBV18
d_gene: TRBD1
CDR3nt: TGTGCCAGCTCACCCGGGACAGGGATAGCAGATACGCAGTATTTT
CDR3aa: CASSPGTGIADTQYF

abundance: few
j_gene: TRBJ1-4
v_gene: TRBV7-2
d_gene: NA
CDR3nt: TGTGCCAGCAGCTTAGCACCCGGGGATAATGAAAAACTGTTTTTT
CDR3aa: CASSLAPGDNEKLFF

abundance: few
j_gene: TRBJ2-6
v_gene: TRBV14
d_gene: NA
CDR3nt: TGTGCCAGCAGCCTGGGGCGGACCTCTGGGGCCAACGTCCTGACTTTC
CDR3aa: CASSLGRTSGANVLTF

abundance: NA
j_gene: TRBJ2-3
v_gene: TRBV15
d_gene: NA
CDR3nt: TGTGCCACCAGCAGAGTGGACGGGAGTACAGATACGCAGTATTTT
CDR3aa: CATSRVDGSTDTQYF

abundance: few
j_gene: TRBJ2-7
v_gene: TRBV18
d_gene: TRBD1
CDR3nt: TGTGCCAGCTCACTCGGGACAGGGGCCTACGAGCAGTACTTC
CDR3aa: CASSLGTGAYEQYF

abundance: NA
j_gene: TRBJ2-3
v_gene: TRBV5-1
d_gene: NA
CDR3nt: TGCGCCAGCAGCGCCGCGAGCGGCCGCACAGATACGCAGTATTTT
CDR3aa: CASSAASGRTDTQYF

abundance: few
j_gene: TRBJ2-7
v_gene: TRBV5-6
d_gene: TRBD2
CDR3nt: TGTGCCAGCAGGATGCTCGGGACTAGCGGAACCTACGAGCAGTACTTC
CDR3aa: CASRMLGTSGTYEQYF

abundance: few
j_gene: TRBJ1-1
v_gene: TRBV7-2
d_gene: TRBD1
CDR3nt: TGTGCCAGCAGCTTTACGGCAGGGGGTCCTAACACTGAAGCTTTCTTT
CDR3aa: CASSFTAGGPNTEAFF

abundance: NA
j_gene: TRBJ2-1
v_gene: TRBV18
d_gene: TRBD2
CDR3nt: TGTGCCAGCTCACCACCGGGGGGGAACTACAATGAGCAGTTCTTC
CDR3aa: CASSPPGGNYNEQFF

abundance: few
j_gene: TRBJ2-3
v_gene: TRBV7-3
d_gene: TRBD2
CDR3nt: TGTGCCAGCAGTTTGGGTAGCGGGAGCCAAGATACGCAGTATTTT
CDR3aa: CASSLGSGSQDTQYF

abundance: many
j_gene: TRBJ2-5
v_gene: TRBV7-3
d_gene: NA
CDR3nt: TGTGCCAGCAGCAGCGAGCTAGCGAACTGCCAAGAGACCCAGTACTTC
CDR3aa: CASSSELANCQETQYF

abundance: few
j_gene: TRBJ1-5
v_gene: TRBV4-1
d_gene: NA
CDR3nt: TGCGCCAGCAGCCAAGAGGTGCATGGGGCCAGACAGCCCCAGCATTTT
CDR3aa: CASSQEVHGARQPQHF

abundance: few
j_gene: TRBJ2-3
v_gene: TRBV29-1
d_gene: TRBD2
CDR3nt: TGCAGCGTTCAGGGACTAGCGGGAGCGATAGATACGCAGTATTTT
CDR3aa: CSVQGLAGAIDTQYF

abundance: NA
j_gene: TRBJ2-2
v_gene: TRBV2
d_gene: TRBD2
CDR3nt: TGTGCCAGCAAGTCGAGCGGGAGTTCGGCCGGGGAGCTGTTTTTT
CDR3aa: CASKSSGSSAGELFF

abundance: few
j_gene: TRBJ1-5
v_gene: TRBV18
d_gene: NA
CDR3nt: TGTGCCAGCTCCCCCGGGGGAGGACAGCCCCAGCATTTT
CDR3aa: CASSPGGGQPQHF

abundance: few
j_gene: TRBJ2-5
v_gene: TRBV5-1
d_gene: TRBD1
CDR3nt: TGCGCCAGCGTGACAGGGAAAAGCCTAAGTCAAGAGACCCAGTACTTC
CDR3aa: CASVTGKSLSQETQYF

abundance: NA
j_gene: TRBJ2-2
v_gene: TRBV5-1
d_gene: NA
CDR3nt: TGCGCCAGCAGCCGCAGAACAGAGAACACCGGGGAGCTGTTTTTT
CDR3aa: CASSRRTENTGELFF

abundance: NA
j_gene: TRBJ2-7
v_gene: TRBV6-1
d_gene: NA
CDR3nt: TGTGCCAGCAGTGAAGCTCCGGGGACTCATTACGAGCAGTACTTC
CDR3aa: CASSEAPGTHYEQYF

abundance: many
j_gene: TRBJ2-1
v_gene: TRBV15
d_gene: NA
CDR3nt: TGTGCCACCAGCAGAGCGGTCAATGAGCAGTTCTTC
CDR3aa: CATSRAVNEQFF

abundance: many
j_gene: TRBJ1-3
v_gene: TRBV21-1
d_gene: NA
CDR3nt: TGTGCCAGCAGCACCAATGGGGCAACAAACCCTAAACTCTCCTCTGGAAACACCATATATTTT
CDR3aa: CASSTNGATNPKLSSGNTIYF

abundance: few
j_gene: TRBJ1-3
v_gene: TRBV29-1
d_gene: NA
CDR3nt: TGCAGCGTTGAAGGGGGGCAGGGGACTGGAAACACCATATATTTT
CDR3aa: CSVEGGQGTGNTIYF

abundance: few
j_gene: TRBJ1-1
v_gene: TRBV28
d_gene: NA
CDR3nt: TGTGCCAGCAGACCCGGGACATACACTGAAGCTTTCTTT
CDR3aa: CASRPGTYTEAFF

abundance: NA
j_gene: TRBJ2-7
v_gene: TRBV5-1
d_gene: NA
CDR3nt: TGCGCCAGCAGCGACCCTGGGGGCCGCGAGCAGTACTTC
CDR3aa: CASSDPGGREQYF